A selection of T cell receptor beta chains follows, all from one sample in a study of cytotoxic CD8 clonotypes in ibrutinib-treated CLL. Only in-frame clones appear in the TCRdb table, and some are missing; sequencing was by immunoSEQ multiplex PCR. Seen here are approximately 92,000 clones, about 74% observed once, and the top ten hold just under 25%. Sequenced here: PBMCs, sampled after 24 months of ibrutinib treatment. The source is a human donor with chronic lymphocytic leukemia. Each CDR3 is given with its conserved first and last residue. D genes are given only for firm matches. Rows may omit the clone size; those that give it use once, few, many or a size class.

V gene	J gene	clone size	D gene	CDR3 protein	CDR3 DNA
TRBV11-3	TRBJ1-5	-	-	CASSLASNNQPQHF	TGTGCCAGCAGCTTAGCTAGTAACAATCAGCCCCAGCATTTT
TRBV29-1	TRBJ1-1	-	-	CSGKGGENTEAFF	TGCAGCGGTAAGGGGGGCGAGAACACTGAAGCTTTCTTT
TRBV28	TRBJ2-7	-	-	CASGEGGTSYEQYF	TGTGCCAGCGGGGAGGGGGGTACCTCCTACGAGCAGTACTTC
TRBV11-3	TRBJ2-1	-	-	CASSLVRYNEQFF	TGTGCCAGCAGCTTAGTACGATACAATGAGCAGTTCTTC
TRBV9	TRBJ2-1	-	TRBD2	CASSPAGGFLYNEQFF	TGTGCCAGCAGCCCAGCCGGGGGGTTCCTCTACAATGAGCAGTTCTTC
TRBV19	TRBJ2-7	once	TRBD1	CASSIAGGTYEQYF	TGTGCCAGTAGTATCGCAGGGGGTACCTACGAGCAGTACTTC
TRBV9	TRBJ2-6	-	-	CASSKGSGTGANVLTF	TGTGCCAGCAGCAAGGGGTCGGGGACTGGGGCCAACGTCCTGACTTTC
TRBV6-4	TRBJ1-5	-	TRBD1	CASSMDRGNQPQHF	TGTGCCAGCAGTATGGACAGGGGCAATCAGCCCCAGCATTTT
TRBV5-4	TRBJ1-1	-	-	CASSFGVSDTEAFF	TGTGCCAGCAGCTTCGGGGTTTCCGACACTGAAGCTTTCTTT
TRBV6-1	TRBJ1-2	-	TRBD1	CASRLDRGYGYTF	TGTGCCAGCAGACTAGACAGGGGCTATGGCTACACCTTC
TRBV7-8	TRBJ2-7	-	-	CASSLGQPYEQYF	TGTGCCAGCAGCTTAGGTCAGCCCTACGAGCAGTACTTC
TRBV9	TRBJ2-3	-	-	CASSAGLTDTQYF	TGTGCCAGCAGCGCCGGTCTAACAGATACGCAGTATTTT
TRBV18	TRBJ1-5	-	TRBD1	CASSPLPGQVSSQHF	TGTGCCAGCTCACCACTGCCGGGACAGGTTTCGTCCCAGCATTTT
TRBV18	TRBJ2-7	-	TRBD1	CASSPPFQGALHEQYF	TGTGCCAGCTCACCACCGTTCCAGGGGGCGTTACACGAGCAGTACTTC
TRBV7-9	TRBJ1-1	-	-	CASSLMGLGAFF	TGTGCCAGCAGCCTAATGGGACTAGGGGCTTTCTTT
TRBV7-3	TRBJ2-3	-	-	CASSQNTDTQYF	TGTGCCAGCAGCCAGAACACAGATACGCAGTATTTT
TRBV19	TRBJ2-7	-	-	CASSPRQGSTYEQYF	TGTGCCAGTAGTCCGCGGCAAGGATCTACCTACGAGCAGTACTTC
TRBV2	TRBJ1-2	-	-	CASRPETLQGRGYTF	TGTGCCAGCAGGCCCGAGACGTTACAGGGTCGGGGCTACACCTTC
TRBV7-3	TRBJ2-7	-	-	CASSKGTSYEQYF	TGTGCCAGCAGCAAAGGAACGTCCTACGAGCAGTACTTC
TRBV19	TRBJ1-2	-	-	CASSTRAKNYGYTF	TGTGCCAGTAGTACCCGGGCAAAGAACTATGGCTACACCTTC
TRBV5-5	TRBJ2-7	few	-	CASSILQDSYEQYF	TGTGCCAGCAGCATTCTACAGGACTCCTACGAGCAGTACTTC
TRBV28	TRBJ1-4	-	-	CASSYGEGGWKLFF	TGTGCCAGCAGTTATGGGGAGGGGGGTTGGAAACTGTTTTTT
TRBV10-2	TRBJ1-1	few	TRBD1	CASSKQGYTEAFF	TGCGCCAGCAGTAAACAGGGGTACACTGAAGCTTTCTTT
TRBV13	TRBJ1-2	-	-	CASRPWWSPANYGYTF	TGTGCCAGCAGACCGTGGTGGTCCCCGGCTAACTATGGCTACACCTTC
TRBV5-1	TRBJ1-1	once	-	CASRSRDTEAFF	TGCGCCAGCAGGTCCAGGGATACTGAAGCTTTCTTT
TRBV18	TRBJ1-1	-	TRBD1	CASSPPPDRVVEAFF	TGTGCCAGCTCACCACCGCCGGACAGGGTTGTTGAAGCTTTCTTT
TRBV19	TRBJ2-3	many	-	CASSLREEDTQYF	TGTGCCAGTAGTCTACGCGAGGAAGATACGCAGTATTTT
TRBV30	TRBJ1-1	few	TRBD1	CAWSVQQGFEAFF	TGTGCCTGGAGTGTACAACAGGGGTTCGAAGCTTTCTTT
TRBV5-1	TRBJ2-7	-	-	CASSLEASQYF	TGCGCCAGCAGCTTGGAGGCCTCGCAGTACTTC
TRBV7-9	TRBJ1-4	-	TRBD1	CASSLGDSLNEKLFF	TGTGCCAGCAGCTTAGGGGACAGTTTGAATGAAAAACTGTTTTTT
TRBV15	TRBJ2-2	-	-	CATSRAETGELFF	TGTGCCACCAGCAGAGCTGAAACCGGGGAGCTGTTTTTT
TRBV7-3	TRBJ2-2	once	TRBD2	CASSLVAGRGTGELFF	TGTGCCAGCAGCTTGGTAGCGGGACGGGGTACCGGGGAGCTGTTTTTT
TRBV19	TRBJ2-7	-	-	CASSIGNGMAYEQYF	TGTGCCAGTAGTATAGGGAACGGGATGGCCTACGAGCAGTACTTC
TRBV4-2	TRBJ1-5	few	TRBD1	CASSRDRSLSNQPQHF	TGTGCCAGCAGCCGGGACAGGTCCCTTAGCAATCAGCCCCAGCATTTT
TRBV9	TRBJ1-1	-	-	CASRGGGAGTEAFF	TGTGCCAGCAGGGGAGGTGGGGCGGGCACTGAAGCTTTCTTT
TRBV10-2	TRBJ1-6	-	TRBD1	CASIYGQGISPLHF	TGCGCCAGCATCTACGGACAGGGAATTTCACCCCTCCACTTT
TRBV5-4	TRBJ2-1	-	-	CASSLISQASEQFF	TGTGCCAGCAGCTTGATTTCTCAAGCTAGTGAGCAGTTCTTC
TRBV18	TRBJ1-1	-	TRBD1	CASSPRQGGRGSSSTEAFF	TGTGCCAGCTCACCACGACAGGGAGGGAGGGGGTCTTCGAGCACTGAAGCTTTCTTT
TRBV7-9	TRBJ2-2	-	TRBD1	CASSLGAGTGTNTGELFF	TGTGCCAGCAGCTTAGGAGCCGGGACAGGGACGAACACCGGGGAGCTGTTTTTT